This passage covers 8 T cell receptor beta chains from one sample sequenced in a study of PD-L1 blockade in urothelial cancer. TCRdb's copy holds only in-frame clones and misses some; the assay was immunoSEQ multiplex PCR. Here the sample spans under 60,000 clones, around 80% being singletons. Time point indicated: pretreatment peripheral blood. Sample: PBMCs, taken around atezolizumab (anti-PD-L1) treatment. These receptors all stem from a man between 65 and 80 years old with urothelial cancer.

CDR3 sequence: CASRPGQGDRWPQHF. The CDR3, as DNA: TGTGCCAGTAGACCGGGACAGGGGGATAGGTGGCCCCAGCATTTT. The rearrangement links TRBV19 to TRBJ1-5; 11 bases align to TRBD1. CDR1 and CDR2 (germline): LNHDA, SQIVND (reference sequence). The CDR3 totals 15 residues. V gave up 6 bases and J gave up 9 bases; unmatched junction bases: 10.

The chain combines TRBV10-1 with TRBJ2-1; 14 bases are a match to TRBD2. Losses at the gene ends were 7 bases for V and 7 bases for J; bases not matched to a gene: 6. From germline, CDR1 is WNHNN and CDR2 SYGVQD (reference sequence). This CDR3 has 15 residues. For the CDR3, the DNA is TGCGCCAGCAACGGACTAGCGGGAGGTCCAAATGAGCAGTTCTTC. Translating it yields CASNGLAGGPNEQFF.

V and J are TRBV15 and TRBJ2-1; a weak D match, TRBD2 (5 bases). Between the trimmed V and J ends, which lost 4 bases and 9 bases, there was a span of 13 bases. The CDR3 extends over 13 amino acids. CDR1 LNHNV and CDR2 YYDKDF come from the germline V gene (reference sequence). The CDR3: CATSTLSEVEQFF. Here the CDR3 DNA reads TGTGCCACCAGCACCCTTAGCGAGGTTGAGCAGTTCTTC.

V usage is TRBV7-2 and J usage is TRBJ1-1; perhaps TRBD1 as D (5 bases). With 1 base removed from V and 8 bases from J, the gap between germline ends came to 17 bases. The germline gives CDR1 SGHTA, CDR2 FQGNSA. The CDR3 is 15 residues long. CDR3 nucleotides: TGTGCCAGCAGCTTAGATCAGCTAGAGGGGAGGGAAGCTTTCTTT. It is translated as CASSLDQLEGREAFF.

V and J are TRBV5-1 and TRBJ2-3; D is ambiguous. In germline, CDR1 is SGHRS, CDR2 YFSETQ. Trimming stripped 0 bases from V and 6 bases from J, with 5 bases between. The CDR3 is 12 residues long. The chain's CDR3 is CASSLELDTQYF. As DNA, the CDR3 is TGCGCCAGCAGCTTGGAGCTTGATACGCAGTATTTT.

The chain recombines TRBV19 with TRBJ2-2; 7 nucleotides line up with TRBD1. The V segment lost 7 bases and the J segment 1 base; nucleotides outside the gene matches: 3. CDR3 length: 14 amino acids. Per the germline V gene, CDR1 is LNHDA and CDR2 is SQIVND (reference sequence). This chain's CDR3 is CASIRTGNTGELFF. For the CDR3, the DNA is TGTGCCAGTATCCGGACAGGGAACACCGGGGAGCTGTTTTTT.

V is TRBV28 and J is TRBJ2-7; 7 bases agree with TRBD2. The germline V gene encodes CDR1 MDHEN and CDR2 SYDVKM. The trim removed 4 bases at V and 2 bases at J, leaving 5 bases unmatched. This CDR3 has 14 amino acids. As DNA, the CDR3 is TGTGCCAGCAGTTGGGGGAGGGGCCCCTACGAGCAGTACTTC. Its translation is CASSWGRGPYEQYF.

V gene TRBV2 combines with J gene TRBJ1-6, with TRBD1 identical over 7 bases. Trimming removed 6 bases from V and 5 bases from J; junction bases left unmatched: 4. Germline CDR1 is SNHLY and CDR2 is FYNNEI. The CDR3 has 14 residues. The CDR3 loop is CASSRQGNNSPLHF. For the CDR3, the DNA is TGTGCCAGCAGCCGACAGGGCAATAATTCACCCCTCCACTTT.